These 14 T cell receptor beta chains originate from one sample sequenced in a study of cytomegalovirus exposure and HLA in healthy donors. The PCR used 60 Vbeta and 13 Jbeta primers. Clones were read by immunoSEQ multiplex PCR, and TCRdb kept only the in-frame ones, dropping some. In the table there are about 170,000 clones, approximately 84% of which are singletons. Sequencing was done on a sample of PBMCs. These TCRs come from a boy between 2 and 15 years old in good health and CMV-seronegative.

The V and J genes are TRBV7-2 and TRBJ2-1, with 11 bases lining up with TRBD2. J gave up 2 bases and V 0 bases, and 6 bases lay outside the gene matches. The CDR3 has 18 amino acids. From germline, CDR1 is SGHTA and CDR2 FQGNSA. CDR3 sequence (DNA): TGTGCCAGCAGCTTAGCGGTTGGGACTAGCGGCCCCTACAATGAGCAGTTCTTC. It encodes CASSLAVGTSGPYNEQFF.

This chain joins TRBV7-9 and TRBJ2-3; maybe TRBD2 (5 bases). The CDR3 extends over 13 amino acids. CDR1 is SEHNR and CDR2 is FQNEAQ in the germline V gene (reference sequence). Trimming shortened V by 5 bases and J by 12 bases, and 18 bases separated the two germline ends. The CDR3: CASSPEPSEGQYF. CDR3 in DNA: TGTGCCAGCAGCCCCGAGCCAAGTGAGGGCCAGTATTTT.

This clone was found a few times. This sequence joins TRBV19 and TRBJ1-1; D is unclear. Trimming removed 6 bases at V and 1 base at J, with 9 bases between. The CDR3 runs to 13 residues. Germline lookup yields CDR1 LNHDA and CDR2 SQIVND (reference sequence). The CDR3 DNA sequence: TGTGCCAGTAGCCCCACAGCGAACACTGAAGCTTTCTTT. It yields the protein CASSPTANTEAFF.

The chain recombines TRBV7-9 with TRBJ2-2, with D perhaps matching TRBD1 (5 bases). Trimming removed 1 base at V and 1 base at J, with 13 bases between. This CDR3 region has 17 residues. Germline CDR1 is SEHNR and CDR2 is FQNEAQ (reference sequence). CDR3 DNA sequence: TGTGCCAGCAGCTTAGAGTATCAGGGCCAGAACACCGGGGAGCTGTTTTTT. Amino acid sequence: CASSLEYQGQNTGELFF.

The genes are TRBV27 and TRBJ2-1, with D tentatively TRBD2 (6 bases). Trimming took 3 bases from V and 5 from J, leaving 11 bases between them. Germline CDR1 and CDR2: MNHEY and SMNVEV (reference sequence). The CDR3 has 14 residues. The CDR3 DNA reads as TGTGCCAGCAGTTTCGGCGGGATGAACAATGAGCAGTTCTTC. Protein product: CASSFGGMNNEQFF.

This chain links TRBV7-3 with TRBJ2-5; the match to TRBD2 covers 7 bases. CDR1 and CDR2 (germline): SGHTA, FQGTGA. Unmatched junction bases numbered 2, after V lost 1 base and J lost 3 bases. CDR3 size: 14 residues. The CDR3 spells CASSLMGGKETQYF. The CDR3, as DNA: TGTGCCAGCAGCTTAATGGGGGGGAAAGAGACCCAGTACTTC.

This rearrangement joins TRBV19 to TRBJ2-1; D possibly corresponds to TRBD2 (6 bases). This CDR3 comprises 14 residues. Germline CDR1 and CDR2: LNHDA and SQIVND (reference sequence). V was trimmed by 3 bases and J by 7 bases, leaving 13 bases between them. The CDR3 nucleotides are TGTGCCAGTAGTATTCCGGGAGTAGGGAATGAGCAGTTCTTC. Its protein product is CASSIPGVGNEQFF.

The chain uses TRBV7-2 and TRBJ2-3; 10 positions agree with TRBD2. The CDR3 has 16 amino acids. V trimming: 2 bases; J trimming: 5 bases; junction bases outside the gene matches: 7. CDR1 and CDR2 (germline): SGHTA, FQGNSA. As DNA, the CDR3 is TGTGCCAGCAGCTTAAGAGCGGGAGGGCTGATAGATACGCAGTATTTT. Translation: CASSLRAGGLIDTQYF.

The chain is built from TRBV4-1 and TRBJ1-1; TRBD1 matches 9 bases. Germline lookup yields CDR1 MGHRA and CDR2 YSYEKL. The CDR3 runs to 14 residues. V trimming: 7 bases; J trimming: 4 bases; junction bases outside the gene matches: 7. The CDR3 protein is CASTYRGLGTEAFF. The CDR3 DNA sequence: TGCGCCAGCACTTACAGGGGGCTTGGCACTGAAGCTTTCTTT.

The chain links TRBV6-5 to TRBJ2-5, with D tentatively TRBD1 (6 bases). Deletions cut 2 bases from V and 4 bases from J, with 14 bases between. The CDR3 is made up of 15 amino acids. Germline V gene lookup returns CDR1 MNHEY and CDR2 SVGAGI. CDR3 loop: CASSYEGVVGETQYF. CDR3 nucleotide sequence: TGTGCCAGCAGTTACGAGGGGGTAGTGGGAGAGACCCAGTACTTC.

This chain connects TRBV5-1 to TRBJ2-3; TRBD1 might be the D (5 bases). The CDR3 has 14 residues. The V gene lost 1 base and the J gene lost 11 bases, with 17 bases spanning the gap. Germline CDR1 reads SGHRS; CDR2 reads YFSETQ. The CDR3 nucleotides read TGCGCCAGCAGCTTGCCCCAGGGTGAATCAAGGCAGTATTTT. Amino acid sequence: CASSLPQGESRQYF. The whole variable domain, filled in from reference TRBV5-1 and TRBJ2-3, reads KAGVTQTPRYLIKTRGQQVTLSCSPISGHRSVSWYQQTPGQGLQFLFEYFSETQRNKGNFPGRFSGRQFSNSRSEMNVSTLELGDSALYLCASSLPQGESRQYFGPGTRLTVL.

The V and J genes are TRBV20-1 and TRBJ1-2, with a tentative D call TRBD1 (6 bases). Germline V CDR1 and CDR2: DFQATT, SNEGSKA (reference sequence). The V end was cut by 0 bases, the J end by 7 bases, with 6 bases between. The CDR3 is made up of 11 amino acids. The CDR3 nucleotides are TGCAGTGCTAGAGACAGGGGTGGCTACACCTTC. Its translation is CSARDRGGYTF.

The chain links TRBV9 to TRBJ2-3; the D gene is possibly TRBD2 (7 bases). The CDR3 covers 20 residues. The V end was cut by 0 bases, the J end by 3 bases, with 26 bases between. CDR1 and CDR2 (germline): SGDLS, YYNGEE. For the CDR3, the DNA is TGTGCCAGCAGCGTAGACCCTCGGGGGGCGGGATTGGTGAGGACAGATACGCAGTATTTT. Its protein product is CASSVDPRGAGLVRTDTQYF.

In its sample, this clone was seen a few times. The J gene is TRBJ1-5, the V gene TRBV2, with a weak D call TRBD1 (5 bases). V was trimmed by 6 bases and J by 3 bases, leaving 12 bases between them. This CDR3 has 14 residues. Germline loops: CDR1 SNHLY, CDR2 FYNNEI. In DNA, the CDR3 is TGTGCCAGCAGAGCCGACAGTTACAATCAGCCCCAGCATTTT. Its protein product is CASRADSYNQPQHF.